This TCR beta chain was sequenced for a study of T-cell reconstitution after alpha-beta-depleted transplantation in children. Study-level findings and limits: Where some patients showed high TCRbeta diversity at day 60, it came from recipient T cells and thymic progenitors that had survived. Expanded clones from the graft, numbering several hundred, reportedly supplied alpha-beta T cells about two months after transplant.

This clonotype was observed many times. Antigen: not known. It was with unique molecular identifiers that the TCRbeta library was prepared. TCRdb re-called the PCR reads with MiXCR, one entry per CDR3 protein. The sample contains some 200,000 distinct CDR3 sequences, about 6% of which appear only once. V lost 4 bases and J 8 bases, leaving 17 bases between the germline ends. CDR1 and CDR2 (germline): DFQATT, SNEGSKA (reference sequence). The CDR3 is made up of 13 amino acids. The sample here was PBMCs, taken before TCRalphabeta/CD19-depleted stem cell transplant. The V call is TRBV20-1, the J call TRBJ1-2; D perhaps matches TRBD1 (5 bases). The receptor's source is a girl under three years old with combined immunodeficiency, due to receive a stem cell transplant. The CDR3 region has the DNA TGCAGTGCTAATCAGGGAGGCTCGTGGGGCTACACCTTC. It is translated as CSANQGGSWGYTF.